These T cell receptor beta chains were read from a single sample in a study of graft-versus-host responses after intestinal transplantation. Some clones are missing from TCRdb's copy, which holds only in-frame ones; the method was immunoSEQ multiplex PCR. This table has 90,000 to 100,000 clones, 86% appearing once. The starting material was PBMCs, obtained 255 days after intestinal transplant. These receptor sequences come from a human patient who received an intestinal transplant, so some T cells may come from the graft donor. Each CDR3 is given with its conserved first and last residue. A D gene is named only where the DNA matches it firmly. Size is omitted from some rows. Given values are once, few, many or a class for expanded clones.

D: TRBD2
V: TRBV9
size: .
J: TRBJ2-3
CDR3: CASSAGTSGGADTQYF
DNA: TGTGCCAGCAGCGCGGGGACTAGCGGGGGGGCAGATACGCAGTATTTT

D: .
V: TRBV5-1
size: .
J: TRBJ2-7
CDR3: CASSLLGPNYEQYF
DNA: TGCGCCAGCAGCTTGCTGGGCCCGAACTACGAGCAGTACTTC

D: .
V: TRBV18
size: .
J: TRBJ1-4
CDR3: CASSRGTVDEKLFF
DNA: TGTGCCAGCTCACGAGGAACGGTAGATGAAAAACTGTTTTTT

D: .
V: TRBV13
size: .
J: TRBJ2-1
CDR3: CASSSMRDIDEQFF
DNA: TGTGCCAGCAGCTCTATGCGGGACATTGATGAGCAGTTCTTC

D: .
V: TRBV19
size: once
J: TRBJ2-5
CDR3: CASRPGQTGETQYF
DNA: TGTGCCAGTAGGCCGGGACAAACAGGGGAGACCCAGTACTTC

D: TRBD2
V: TRBV5-1
size: .
J: TRBJ2-7
CDR3: CASSLTSGGSSYEQYF
DNA: TGCGCCAGCAGCTTGACTAGCGGGGGGTCATCCTACGAGCAGTACTTC

D: .
V: TRBV10-1
size: .
J: TRBJ1-6
CDR3: CASSVGTYGDNSPLHF
DNA: TGCGCCAGCAGTGTGGGGACGTATGGAGATAATTCACCCCTCCACTTT

D: .
V: TRBV2
size: .
J: TRBJ1-6
CDR3: CASNGDGFNSPLHF
DNA: TGTGCCAGCAATGGGGACGGATTTAATTCACCCCTCCACTTT

D: .
V: TRBV6-1
size: once
J: TRBJ1-3
CDR3: CASSEVGGVYGNTIYF
DNA: TGTGCCAGCAGTGAAGTCGGAGGTGTCTATGGAAACACCATATATTTT

D: TRBD1
V: TRBV5-1
size: .
J: TRBJ1-4
CDR3: CASSRGQGDEKLFF
DNA: TGCGCCAGCAGTCGGGGACAGGGGGATGAAAAACTGTTTTTT

D: TRBD2
V: TRBV2
size: .
J: TRBJ2-3
CDR3: CASSGAGLAGGTQYF
DNA: TGTGCCAGCAGTGGGGCTGGACTAGCGGGCGGTACGCAGTATTTT

D: .
V: TRBV6-5
size: .
J: TRBJ2-7
CDR3: CASTLGTYEQYF
DNA: TGTGCCAGCACCCTCGGGACCTACGAGCAGTACTTC

D: TRBD1
V: TRBV27
size: once
J: TRBJ2-7
CDR3: CASQTGGYEQYF
DNA: TGTGCCAGCCAGACAGGGGGCTACGAGCAGTACTTC

D: TRBD2
V: TRBV5-1
size: .
J: TRBJ2-2
CDR3: CASSPTGGPATGELFF
DNA: TGCGCCAGCAGCCCGACGGGGGGGCCGGCCACCGGGGAGCTGTTTTTT

D: .
V: TRBV5-6
size: .
J: TRBJ2-7
CDR3: CASSLGQGQYF
DNA: TGTGCCAGCAGCTTGGGTCAGGGGCAGTACTTC

D: TRBD2
V: TRBV28
size: .
J: TRBJ2-1
CDR3: CASSWRGRGGHEQFF
DNA: TGTGCCAGCAGTTGGCGCGGGAGGGGTGGCCATGAGCAGTTCTTC

D: TRBD1
V: TRBV18
size: .
J: TRBJ1-1
CDR3: CASSRQGMRTEAFF
DNA: TGTGCCAGCTCACGACAGGGAATGAGGACTGAAGCTTTCTTT

D: .
V: TRBV6-4
size: .
J: TRBJ2-1
CDR3: CASSEKGYRDNEQFF
DNA: TGTGCCAGCAGTGAAAAGGGATACCGTGACAATGAGCAGTTCTTC

D: .
V: TRBV11-3
size: .
J: TRBJ1-1
CDR3: CASSLQNTEAFF
DNA: TGTGCCAGCAGCCTCCAAAACACTGAAGCTTTCTTT

D: .
V: TRBV5-1
size: .
J: TRBJ1-2
CDR3: CASSLPSQGGTMGYTF
DNA: TGCGCCAGCAGCCTACCTTCCCAAGGCGGTACTATGGGCTACACCTTC

D: TRBD1
V: TRBV28
size: .
J: TRBJ2-3
CDR3: CASSLYVGGQVTDTQYF
DNA: TGTGCCAGCAGTTTATATGTGGGGGGACAGGTAACAGATACGCAGTATTTT

D: .
V: TRBV28
size: .
J: TRBJ2-1
CDR3: CASSSSPLGDNEQFF
DNA: TGTGCCAGCAGTTCCAGCCCTTTGGGGGACAATGAGCAGTTCTTC

D: TRBD2
V: TRBV6-5
size: .
J: TRBJ2-3
CDR3: CASSELAGADTQYF
DNA: TGTGCCAGCAGTGAACTAGCGGGAGCAGATACGCAGTATTTT

D: TRBD2
V: TRBV10-1
size: .
J: TRBJ2-7
CDR3: CASSDPSGTFHEQYF
DNA: TGCGCCAGCAGTGATCCTAGCGGGACGTTCCACGAGCAGTACTTC

D: .
V: TRBV11-2
size: .
J: TRBJ2-4
CDR3: CASSLGAAGWEYF
DNA: TGTGCCAGCAGCTTAGGGGCAGCGGGTTGGGAGTACTTC

D: TRBD1
V: TRBV5-4
size: .
J: TRBJ2-7
CDR3: CASSSGQGSSYEQYF
DNA: TGTGCCAGTAGCTCCGGACAGGGGAGCTCCTACGAGCAGTACTTC

D: .
V: TRBV11-2
size: .
J: TRBJ2-2
CDR3: CASSFLTGHNTGELFF
DNA: TGTGCCAGCAGCTTCCTGACAGGCCATAACACCGGGGAGCTGTTTTTT